These T cell receptor beta chains were read from a single sample in a study of OX40 agonist ivuxolimab in advanced cancers. Some clones are missing from TCRdb's copy, which holds only in-frame ones; the method was immunoSEQ multiplex PCR. In the table there are tens of thousands of clones, about 91% of which are singletons. The specimen was CD4+ or CD8+ T cells sorted from blood, collected in a trial of the OX40 agonist ivuxolimab. These receptors originate from an adult with an advanced solid tumor such as melanoma, head and neck, liver or kidney cancer. The CDR3 runs from the conserved cysteine through the conserved F or W. The order of the fields is J gene, clone size, V gene, D gene, CDR3 protein, CDR3 DNA. D genes are given only for firm matches. Where a row states a size, it is once, few, many or the class of an expanded clone; other rows omit it.

>TRBJ2-5|NA|TRBV19|TRBD1
CASSNTGTGVPETQYF
TGTGCCAGTAGTAATACCGGGACAGGGGTTCCAGAGACCCAGTACTTC
>TRBJ2-1|NA|TRBV5-6|TRBD2
CASSFGLAGEQFF
TGTGCCAGCAGCTTTGGCCTAGCGGGCGAGCAGTTCTTC
>TRBJ2-7|NA|TRBV28|NA
CASSSAYLGGTYEQYF
TGTGCCAGCAGTTCCGCCTACCTTGGCGGAACCTACGAGCAGTACTTC
>TRBJ2-3|NA|TRBV14|NA
CASSQGVYTDTQYF
TGTGCCAGCAGCCAAGGAGTCTACACAGATACGCAGTATTTT
>TRBJ2-5|NA|TRBV9|NA
CASSVGGGVETQYF
TGTGCCAGCAGCGTAGGGGGCGGGGTAGAGACCCAGTACTTC
>TRBJ2-7|NA|TRBV9|NA
CASSFGDGGSYEQYF
TGTGCCAGCAGTTTCGGGGACGGAGGTTCCTACGAGCAGTACTTC
>TRBJ2-2|NA|TRBV27|NA
CASSFEGTGELFF
TGTGCCAGCAGTTTTGAGGGTACCGGGGAGCTGTTTTTT
>TRBJ2-1|NA|TRBV5-4|NA
CASSLRGFRNNEQFF
TGTGCCAGCAGCTTGAGGGGGTTCCGAAACAATGAGCAGTTCTTC
>TRBJ2-3|NA|TRBV27|TRBD2
CASSFSGRAGDTQYF
TGTGCCAGCAGTTTTAGCGGGAGGGCCGGAGATACGCAGTATTTT
>TRBJ2-1|once|TRBV19|NA
CASSIKRNNEQFF
TGTGCCAGTAGTATTAAGAGGAACAATGAGCAGTTCTTC
>TRBJ1-2|NA|TRBV28|NA
CASSPAAGVNYGYTF
TGTGCCAGCAGTCCCGCTGCAGGAGTTAACTATGGCTACACCTTC
>TRBJ2-7|once|TRBV6-5|NA
CASSRGPTGEQYF
TGTGCCAGCAGTCGAGGACCCACAGGGGAGCAGTACTTC
>TRBJ2-7|NA|TRBV4-3|TRBD1
CASSQDRDRAYEQYF
TGCGCCAGCAGCCAAGATAGGGACAGGGCCTACGAGCAGTACTTC
>TRBJ2-7|NA|TRBV5-4|NA
CASSLGTIYEQYF
TGTGCCAGCAGCTTGGGGACGATCTACGAGCAGTACTTC
>TRBJ1-1|NA|TRBV4-3|NA
CASSLTAPGAFF
TGCGCCAGCAGCCTAACGGCTCCGGGAGCTTTCTTT
>TRBJ2-1|NA|TRBV27|NA
CASSPRNHEQFF
TGTGCCAGCAGTCCCCGTAACCATGAGCAGTTCTTC
>TRBJ2-7|NA|TRBV7-8|TRBD2
CASSQGLAGYEQYF
TGTGCCAGCAGCCAGGGACTAGCGGGCTACGAGCAGTACTTC